The 17 T cell receptor beta chains below were found in one sample sequenced in a study of vaccination effects on CD4 cells after COVID-19. Generated by immunoSEQ multiplex PCR, the TCRdb table keeps only in-frame clones and is missing some. The sample contains 35,000 to 50,000 clones, around 70% of which appear only once. Ahead of sequencing, the ViraFEST assay grew antigen-specific CD4+ T cells using viral peptide pools. Scientists isolated CD4+ T cells after a roughly 10-day culture period ended. Previously uninfected by SARS-CoV-2, the vaccine recipients also showed negative nucleocapsid antibodies. These receptors have no known antigen. Sequenced here: CD4+ T cells from PBMCs cultured with HCoV-OC43 spike peptides, sampled before COVID-19 vaccination. As for subset: HCoV-OC43 spike overlapping peptide pool stimulation. All receptors derive from a human donor who received a COVID-19 vaccine.

The chain recombines TRBV28 with TRBJ1-5; D is uncertain. CDR1 MDHEN and CDR2 SYDVKM come from the germline V gene. Trimming took 6 bases from V and 2 from J, leaving 11 bases between them. There are 14 residues in the CDR3. In DNA, the CDR3 is TGTGCCAGCAGACTGGGAACGGGCAATCAGCCCCAGCATTTT. Its protein is CASRLGTGNQPQHF.

This sequence joins TRBV29-1 and TRBJ2-3; TRBD1 is a possible D gene (6 bases). V was clipped by 2 bases and J by 4 bases, with 7 bases between them. Germline-derived CDR1 and CDR2 are SQVTM and ANQGSEA. The CDR3 is 12 amino acids. CDR3 protein: CSVEPGADTQYF. CDR3 nucleotide sequence: TGCAGCGTTGAACCAGGGGCAGATACGCAGTATTTT.

This clone was detected only a few times. V is TRBV19 and J is TRBJ1-2; D perhaps matches TRBD1 (5 bases). The V gene's germline CDR1 is LNHDA and CDR2 SQIVND (reference sequence). The CDR3 totals 13 residues. Trimming stripped 6 bases from V and 4 bases from J, with 12 bases between. The DNA of the CDR3 is TGTGCCAGTAGGACAGACTCTAGCTATGGCTACACCTTC. The encoded protein is CASRTDSSYGYTF.

This chain links TRBV7-2 with TRBJ2-2; maybe TRBD1 (5 bases). CDR3 length: 16 residues. Trimming removed 4 bases from V and 1 base from J, with 13 bases in between. CDR1 and CDR2 from the germline V gene are SGHTA and FQGNSA. The CDR3: CASSYGRGRNTGELFF. The CDR3 DNA is TGTGCCAGCAGCTACGGTAGGGGCCGGAACACCGGGGAGCTGTTTTTT.

The J gene is TRBJ2-3, the V gene TRBV12-3 or TRBV12-4; 12 positions agree with TRBD2. The CDR3 is 13 amino acids. V dropped 8 bases and J dropped 4; count of bases not matched to a gene: 1. CDR3 in amino acids: CASRLAGADTQYF. In DNA, the CDR3 is TGTGCCAGCCGACTAGCGGGAGCAGATACGCAGTATTTT.

CDR3 nucleotides: TGTGCCAGCAGCGTGTGGAGCCGAGAAGAGACCCAGTACTTC. Translating it yields CASSVWSREETQYF. The V and J genes are TRBV9 and TRBJ2-5, with unresolved D. V dropped 2 bases and J dropped 3 bases, with 11 bases sitting between them. Germline V gene data show CDR1 as SGDLS and CDR2 as YYNGEE. There are 14 residues in the CDR3.

The J gene is TRBJ2-7, the V gene TRBV6-1; D possibly uses TRBD1 or TRBD2 (5 bases each). Germline CDR1 is MNHNS and CDR2 is SASEGT. V lost 3 bases, J lost 2 bases, and 11 bases lay in between. The CDR3 has 14 amino acids. CDR3 region: CASSDWDPTYEQYF. Written as DNA, the CDR3 is TGTGCCAGCAGTGATTGGGACCCGACCTACGAGCAGTACTTC.

This sequence joins TRBV28 and TRBJ2-7, with 8 positions matching TRBD2. The germline V gene has CDR1 MDHEN and CDR2 SYDVKM. The CDR3 has 16 amino acids. With 5 bases clipped from V and 6 bases from J, the junction kept 15 bases outside the gene matches. The CDR3 DNA follows: TGTGCCAGCAGTCCCCCCACAAGCGGGGGCTTCGGCGAGCAGTACTTC. As protein: CASSPPTSGGFGEQYF.

The chain recombines TRBV19 with TRBJ1-2; D perhaps matches TRBD1 (6 bases). Per the germline V gene, CDR1 is LNHDA and CDR2 is SQIVND (reference sequence). Trimming removed 5 bases from V and 5 bases from J, with 18 bases in between. This CDR3 comprises 15 residues. The CDR3 DNA sequence: TGTGCCAGTAGTGTGACATCTGGGGGGGCTTATGGCTACACCTTC. Translation gives CASSVTSGGAYGYTF.

In nucleotides, the CDR3 is TGTGCCAGCAGCCGGGACAGCTATTATGGCTACACCTTC. Translation gives CASSRDSYYGYTF. This rearrangement joins TRBV14 to TRBJ1-2; TRBD1 aligns across 7 bases. Germline V CDR1 and CDR2: SGHDN, FVKESK. There are 13 residues in the CDR3. Losses at the gene ends were 4 bases for V and 5 bases for J; bases not matched to a gene: 4.

The chain employs TRBV30 and TRBJ2-3; no reliable D call. Germline CDR1 is GTSNPN and CDR2 is SVGIG (reference sequence). The CDR3 is 12 amino acids. Trimming took 5 bases from V and 2 from J, leaving 8 bases between them. CDR3 DNA: TGTGCCTGGGGAACCTTCACAGATACGCAGTATTTT. Residues: CAWGTFTDTQYF.

This chain uses TRBV27 with TRBJ2-7; unclear D gene. This CDR3 spans 14 amino acids. V dropped 5 bases and J dropped 0 bases, with 11 bases sitting between them. Germline V lookup: CDR1 MNHEY, CDR2 SMNVEV (reference sequence). The CDR3 nucleotides are TGTGCCAGCAGTCCGGCGCCTGACTCCTACGAGCAGTACTTC. Protein sequence: CASSPAPDSYEQYF.

CDR3 loop: CASRNSAGVREQYF. CDR3 nucleotides: TGCGCCAGCAGAAACAGTGCCGGTGTGAGAGAGCAGTACTTC. The rearrangement links TRBV5-1 to TRBJ2-7; D is uncertain. Trimming left V 5 bases short and J 7 bases short, with 19 bases between. Germline assignment: CDR1 SGHRS and CDR2 YFSETQ. The CDR3 length is 14 residues.

This sequence joins TRBV12-5 and TRBJ2-3, with D maybe TRBD2 (5 bases). CDR1 and CDR2 from the germline V gene are LGHNT and FRNRAP. CDR3 length: 15 residues. Trimming removed 9 bases from V and 2 bases from J, with 18 bases in between. As DNA, the CDR3 is TGTGCTAGCACTGTCGGGGAGCTTAACACAGATACGCAGTATTTT. Translated: CASTVGELNTDTQYF.

The chain is built from TRBV7-2 and TRBJ1-5, with 7 bases that match TRBD1. J was trimmed by 2 bases and V by 4 bases; bases with no gene match: 2. The CDR3 spans 14 residues. Germline V lookup: CDR1 SGHTA, CDR2 FQGNSA. CDR3 loop: CASSSDRGNQPQHF. For the CDR3, the DNA is TGTGCCAGCAGCTCCGACAGGGGCAATCAGCCCCAGCATTTT.

This CDR3 is CASRQGEGTEAFF. CDR3 bases: TGTGCCAGCAGACAGGGGGAGGGCACTGAAGCTTTCTTT. V is TRBV12-3 or TRBV12-4 and J is TRBJ1-1, with 8 positions matching TRBD1. This CDR3 comprises 13 residues. V dropped 6 bases and J dropped 4; count of bases not matched to a gene: 4.

This chain links TRBV7-9 with TRBJ1-1; D is perhaps TRBD1 (5 bases). V was cut by 0 bases and J by 6 bases, with 17 bases left in between. The germline V gene encodes CDR1 SEHNR and CDR2 FQNEAQ (reference sequence). The CDR3 totals 16 residues. The CDR3 protein is CASSLAGGGPSAEAFF. CDR3 DNA: TGTGCCAGCAGCTTAGCCGGGGGAGGCCCGAGTGCTGAAGCTTTCTTT.